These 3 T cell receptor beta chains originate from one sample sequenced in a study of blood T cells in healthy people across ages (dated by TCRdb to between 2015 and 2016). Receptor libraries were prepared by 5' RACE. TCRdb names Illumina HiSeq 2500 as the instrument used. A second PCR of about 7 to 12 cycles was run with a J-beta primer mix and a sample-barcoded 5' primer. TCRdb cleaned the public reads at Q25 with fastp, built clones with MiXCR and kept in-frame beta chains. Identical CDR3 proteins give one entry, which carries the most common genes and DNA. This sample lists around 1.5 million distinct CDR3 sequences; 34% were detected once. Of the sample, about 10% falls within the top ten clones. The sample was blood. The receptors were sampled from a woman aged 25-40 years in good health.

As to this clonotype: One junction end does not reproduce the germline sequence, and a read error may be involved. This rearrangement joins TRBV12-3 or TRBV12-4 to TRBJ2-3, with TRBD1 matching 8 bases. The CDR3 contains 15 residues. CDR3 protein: CAGSRTGPSTDTQYF. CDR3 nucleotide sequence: TGTGCCGGCAGTCGGACAGGGCCCTCCACAGATACGCAGTATTTT.

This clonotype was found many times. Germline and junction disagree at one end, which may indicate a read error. CDR3 DNA sequence: TGTGCCAGCAGTGGCCAGGGGTCCTTCGAGCAGTACTTC. Translating gives CASSGQGSFEQYF. This sequence joins TRBV27 and TRBJ2-7; weak D call: TRBD1 (6 bases). The CDR3 is made up of 13 amino acids. The germline V gene encodes CDR1 MNHEY and CDR2 SMNVEV (reference sequence).

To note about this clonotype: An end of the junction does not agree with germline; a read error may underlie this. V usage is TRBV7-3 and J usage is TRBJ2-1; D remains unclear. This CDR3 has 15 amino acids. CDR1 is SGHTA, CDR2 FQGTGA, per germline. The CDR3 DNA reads TGTGCCGGCAGCCCCCACGCGCAAAGTAGGGATGAGCAGTTCTTC. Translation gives CAGSPHAQSRDEQFF.